This T cell receptor beta chain was sequenced in a study of blood T cell repertoires in COVID-19. Sequenced by immunoSEQ multiplex PCR; TCRdb stores in-frame clones only, minus some. This repertoire shows approximately 150,000 clones, about nine tenths found once; its top ten account for around 5.1%. The source of this sequence is a man aged 18-30 years with COVID-19, enrolled during active disease. The sample taken for sequencing was peripheral blood.

The CDR3 sequence: CASSPISGRGTDTQYF. The CDR3 DNA is TGTGCCAGCAGTCCAATTAGCGGGAGAGGCACAGATACGCAGTATTTT. V gene TRBV28 combines with J gene TRBJ2-3; 9 bases agree with TRBD2. This CDR3 is 16 amino acids long. The germline gives CDR1 MDHEN, CDR2 SYDVKM. Trimming at V came to 5 bases and at J to 1 base, leaving 7 bases not matched to a gene.